Listed below are T cell receptor beta chains from one sample, sequenced in a study of shared T cell receptors in the human thymus. Sequencing was performed with immunoSEQ multiplex PCR; in TCRdb, only in-frame clones are kept and a portion is missing. The profile shows hundreds of thousands of clones, roughly 90% of them singletons. These sequences were also reported in another study, on human thymus T cells.

Sequenced: thymocytes. Receptors were obtained from a boy younger than two with a congenital heart defect. The CDR3 runs from the conserved cysteine through the conserved F or W. D genes are given only for firm matches. Not every row has a clone size; where given, it reads once, few, many or a size class.

TRBJ2-7 TRBV7-6 NA TRBD2 CASSLAGLQPSEQYF TGTGCCAGCAGCTTAGCGGGACTACAGCCCTCCGAGCAGTACTTC
TRBJ2-1 TRBV6-1 NA TRBD2 CASSEESGRGNCNEQFF TGTGCCAGCAGTGAAGAAAGCGGGAGAGGAAATTGCAATGAGCAGTTCTTC
TRBJ2-1 TRBV30 NA NA CAWSPTYNEQFF TGTGCCTGGAGTCCTACTTACAATGAGCAGTTCTTC
TRBJ2-3 TRBV4-1 NA TRBD2 CASSQGTSRWTDTQYF TGCGCCAGCAGCCAAGGGACTAGTCGGTGGACAGATACGCAGTATTTT
TRBJ1-2 TRBV9 NA TRBD1 CASSGGTGKSYGYTF TGTGCCAGCAGCGGTGGGACAGGGAAGTCTTATGGCTACACCTTC
TRBJ1-2 TRBV4-1 NA NA CASSPDGQGGYTF TGCGCCAGCAGCCCAGACGGCCAGGGAGGCTACACCTTC
TRBJ2-1 TRBV5-1 NA NA CASRLLEGGGNEQFF TGCGCCAGCAGACTGCTAGAGGGAGGTGGCAATGAGCAGTTCTTC
TRBJ1-5 TRBV12-2 NA NA CARTCEQGAHHQPQHF TGTGCAAGGACTTGTGAGCAGGGGGCACATCATCAGCCCCAGCATTTT
TRBJ2-7 TRBV7-9 NA TRBD2 CASSSPTSPTTYEQYF TGTGCCAGCAGCTCCCCGACTAGCCCCACAACCTACGAGCAGTACTTC
TRBJ1-4 TRBV7-8 NA TRBD1 CASSPGGTGAGNNEKLFF TGTGCCAGCAGTCCCGGAGGGACAGGGGCTGGGAATAATGAAAAACTGTTTTTT
TRBJ2-7 TRBV28 NA TRBD2 CASSPGSVGSRGEIEQYF TGTGCCAGCAGTCCCGGGTCCGTGGGGTCCCGGGGGGAAATCGAGCAGTACTTC
TRBJ2-3 TRBV2 NA NA CASSENPARTESTDTQYF TGTGCCAGCAGTGAAAACCCTGCGAGGACAGAAAGCACAGATACGCAGTATTTT
TRBJ2-5 TRBV4-1 NA TRBD2 CASSLGRSGSEETQYF TGCGCCAGCAGCCTCGGTCGGAGCGGGAGTGAGGAGACCCAGTACTTC
TRBJ2-7 TRBV28 NA NA CASSRGLFEQYF TGTGCCAGCAGTAGGGGACTTTTCGAGCAGTACTTC
TRBJ2-3 TRBV27 NA TRBD2 CASRRTSGMTDTQYF TGTGCCAGCAGGCGGACTAGCGGGATGACAGATACGCAGTATTTT
TRBJ2-2 TRBV10-3 NA TRBD2 CAISEEREGHGGELFF TGTGCCATCAGTGAGGAGCGGGAGGGCCATGGCGGGGAGCTGTTTTTT
TRBJ1-2 TRBV27 NA NA CASSLTEKHYGYTF TGTGCCAGCAGTTTAACAGAGAAACACTATGGCTACACCTTC
TRBJ2-7 TRBV7-2 NA NA CASSPPPGPTVISEQYF TGTGCCAGCAGCCCCCCTCCGGGTCCCACGGTGATCTCCGAGCAGTACTTC
TRBJ1-2 TRBV11-3 NA TRBD1 CASSLDRTGCGPNYGYTF TGTGCCAGCAGCTTAGACAGGACAGGGTGCGGTCCTAACTATGGCTACACCTTC
TRBJ2-1 TRBV6-5 NA TRBD2 CASSYYWTSAYNEQFF TGTGCCAGCAGTTACTACTGGACTAGTGCCTACAATGAGCAGTTCTTC
TRBJ1-3 TRBV29-1 NA NA CSVEALGNHSGNTIYF TGCAGCGTTGAAGCCCTGGGCAACCACTCTGGAAACACCATATATTTT
TRBJ2-1 TRBV7-8 NA TRBD2 CASSLVRTSYNEQFF TGTGCCAGCAGCTTAGTGCGGACTAGCTACAATGAGCAGTTCTTC
TRBJ1-4 TRBV30 NA TRBD1 CAWSEGGGGNEKLFF TGTGCCTGGAGTGAAGGGGGCGGCGGTAATGAAAAACTGTTTTTT
TRBJ1-2 TRBV29-1 NA NA CSVRRGNGYTF TGCAGCGTTAGAAGGGGAAATGGCTACACCTTC
TRBJ1-2 TRBV7-9 NA TRBD1 CASSQGDANYGYTF TGTGCCAGCAGCCAGGGGGACGCTAACTATGGCTACACCTTC
TRBJ1-2 TRBV6-1 NA TRBD1 CASSESSRGLGCF TGTGCCAGCAGTGAATCTAGCAGGGGGCTGGGGTGCTTC
TRBJ2-2 TRBV4-2 NA TRBD2 CASSQGGTRGAGELFF TGTGCCAGCAGCCAAGGGGGGACTAGGGGGGCCGGGGAGCTGTTTTTT
TRBJ2-7 TRBV2 NA NA CASSRGLLIYEQYF TGTGCCAGCAGCCGGGGACTGCTTATCTACGAGCAGTACTTC
TRBJ2-7 TRBV9 NA TRBD2 CASNSRTSGSSYEQYF TGTGCCAGCAACTCTCGGACTAGCGGGAGCTCCTACGAGCAGTACTTC
TRBJ2-7 TRBV25-1 NA TRBD2 CASKGGSGGYYEQYF TGTGCCAGCAAAGGGGGGAGCGGGGGATACTACGAGCAGTACTTC
TRBJ2-7 TRBV27 NA TRBD2 CASSLGLAVSYEQYF TGTGCCAGCAGTTTAGGACTAGCGGTCTCCTACGAGCAGTACTTC
TRBJ2-1 TRBV28 NA NA CASSRYNEQFF TGTGCCAGCAGCAGATACAATGAGCAGTTCTTC
TRBJ1-1 TRBV4-1 NA NA CASSLQSKMNTEAFF TGCGCCAGCAGCCTCCAAAGCAAAATGAACACTGAAGCTTTCTTT
TRBJ2-1 TRBV4-3 NA TRBD2 CASSGLAGEEQFF TGCGCCAGCAGCGGTCTAGCGGGAGAAGAGCAGTTCTTC
TRBJ2-7 TRBV27 NA NA CASSTPRTRPSYEQYF TGTGCCAGCAGTACCCCACGGACACGACCCTCCTACGAGCAGTACTTC
TRBJ1-5 TRBV27 NA TRBD1 CASSLPDRRDRVDSNQPQHF TGTGCCAGCAGTTTGCCGGACCGCCGGGACAGGGTCGATAGCAATCAGCCCCAGCATTTT
TRBJ2-5 TRBV27 NA TRBD2 CASSKLRLAGDGQETQYF TGTGCCAGCAGCAAACTACGACTAGCGGGAGATGGGCAAGAGACCCAGTACTTC
TRBJ1-4 TRBV14 NA TRBD1 CASSPSGQGRGKLFF TGTGCCAGCAGCCCCTCGGGACAGGGTAGGGGAAAACTGTTTTTT
TRBJ2-7 TRBV6-5 NA NA CASPGSEGGGQYF TGTGCCAGCCCCGGGTCCGAGGGAGGAGGGCAGTACTTC
TRBJ2-3 TRBV13 NA TRBD1 CASSPFRGDTQYF TGTGCCAGCAGCCCCTTCAGGGGGGATACGCAGTATTTT
TRBJ1-1 TRBV6-5 NA NA CASSRRVDTEAFF TGTGCCAGCAGTCGAAGAGTCGACACTGAAGCTTTCTTT
TRBJ1-3 TRBV5-8 few TRBD1 CASREGQGLGNTIYF TGTGCCAGCAGGGAGGGACAGGGGCTCGGAAACACCATATATTTT
TRBJ1-1 TRBV28 NA NA CASTPRGGRFCMNTEAFF TGTGCCAGCACCCCCCGGGGGGGGCGCTTTTGTATGAACACTGAAGCTTTCTTT
TRBJ2-5 TRBV29-1 NA TRBD1 CSARRDSGETQYF TGCAGCGCTAGACGGGACAGTGGGGAGACCCAGTACTTC
TRBJ2-7 TRBV7-9 NA NA CASSSPGAYEQYF TGTGCCAGCAGCTCTCCAGGGGCCTACGAGCAGTACTTC
TRBJ2-2 TRBV11-2 once TRBD2 CASSQVPLAGGDTGELFF TGTGCCAGCAGCCAAGTCCCCTTAGCGGGAGGCGATACCGGGGAGCTGTTTTTT
TRBJ2-5 TRBV5-1 once TRBD2 CASSLEQREFGNQYF TGCGCCAGCAGCTTGGAACAGCGGGAGTTTGGTAACCAGTACTTC
TRBJ2-1 TRBV11-2 NA TRBD1 CASSSIGQGSPYTQFF TGTGCCAGCAGCTCCATTGGACAGGGTAGCCCCTACACACAGTTCTTC
TRBJ2-5 TRBV15 once NA CATSRFAVFGETQYF TGTGCCACCAGCAGATTTGCGGTTTTTGGGGAGACCCAGTACTTC
TRBJ1-1 TRBV14 once NA CASSPEQESDTEAFF TGTGCCAGCAGCCCTGAACAGGAATCGGACACTGAAGCTTTCTTT
TRBJ2-1 TRBV4-3 once TRBD2 CASSQILRRLAGRNEQFF TGCGCCAGCAGCCAAATCCTGAGGAGGCTAGCGGGCCGCAATGAGCAGTTCTTC
TRBJ2-1 TRBV29-1 NA TRBD2 CSVLGLAGPSSDEQFF TGCAGCGTTTTAGGACTAGCGGGGCCCAGCTCGGATGAGCAGTTCTTC
TRBJ2-3 TRBV4-2 NA TRBD1 CASSQEQGWIYTQYF TGTGCCAGCAGCCAAGAACAGGGGTGGATTTATACGCAGTATTTT
TRBJ1-5 TRBV5-6 NA NA CASRRAGQPQHF TGTGCCAGCAGAAGGGCGGGTCAGCCCCAGCATTTT
TRBJ2-2 TRBV27 NA NA CASSLSSGGPPNTGELFF TGTGCCAGCAGTTTATCGAGTGGAGGACCACCGAACACCGGGGAGCTGTTTTTT
TRBJ2-7 TRBV10-2 NA TRBD2 CASRRGGGGDKREVYEQYF TGCGCCAGCAGGAGAGGGGGAGGCGGGGACAAGCGGGAGGTCTACGAGCAGTACTTC
TRBJ2-7 TRBV5-4 NA TRBD2 CASSLDLAGGEQYF TGTGCCAGCAGCTTGGACCTAGCGGGAGGCGAGCAGTACTTC
TRBJ2-3 TRBV30 NA NA CAWSAGRGTQYF TGTGCCTGGAGCGCTGGGCGGGGTACGCAGTATTTT
TRBJ2-1 TRBV7-9 NA NA CASSPWRAGNNEQFF TGTGCCAGCAGCCCCTGGAGGGCCGGGAACAATGAGCAGTTCTTC